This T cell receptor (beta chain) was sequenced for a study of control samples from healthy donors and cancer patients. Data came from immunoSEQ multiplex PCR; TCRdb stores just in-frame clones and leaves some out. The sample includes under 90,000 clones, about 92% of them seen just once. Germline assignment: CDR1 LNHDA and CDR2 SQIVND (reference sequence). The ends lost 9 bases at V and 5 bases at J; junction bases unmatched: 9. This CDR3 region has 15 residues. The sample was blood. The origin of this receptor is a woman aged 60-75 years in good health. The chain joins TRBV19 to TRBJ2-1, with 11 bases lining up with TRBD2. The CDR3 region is CASLPGTSGNNEQFF. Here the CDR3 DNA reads TGTGCCAGCCTCCCCGGGACTAGCGGTAACAATGAGCAGTTCTTC.